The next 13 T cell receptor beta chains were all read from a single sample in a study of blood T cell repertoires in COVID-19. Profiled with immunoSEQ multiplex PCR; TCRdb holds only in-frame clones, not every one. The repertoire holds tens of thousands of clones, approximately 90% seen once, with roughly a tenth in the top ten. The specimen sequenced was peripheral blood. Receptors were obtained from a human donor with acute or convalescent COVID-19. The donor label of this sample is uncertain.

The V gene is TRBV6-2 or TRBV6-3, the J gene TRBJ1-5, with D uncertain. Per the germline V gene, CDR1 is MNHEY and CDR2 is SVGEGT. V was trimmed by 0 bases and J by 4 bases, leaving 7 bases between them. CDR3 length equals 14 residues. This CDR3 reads CASSYSTRNQPQHF. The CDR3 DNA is TGTGCCAGCAGTTACTCCACCCGGAATCAGCCCCAGCATTTT.

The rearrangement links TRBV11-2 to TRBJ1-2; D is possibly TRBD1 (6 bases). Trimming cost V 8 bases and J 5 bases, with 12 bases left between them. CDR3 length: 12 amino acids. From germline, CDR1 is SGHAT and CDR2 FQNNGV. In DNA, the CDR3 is TGTGCCAGCGCCGGGACACCTTATGGCTACACCTTC. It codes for CASAGTPYGYTF.

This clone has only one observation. Written as DNA, the CDR3 is TGTGCCAGCAGTGAAGGGGGGACTAGCGGCCTAAACATTCAGTACTTC. It codes for CASSEGGTSGLNIQYF. This chain uses TRBV6-1 with TRBJ2-4; 11 nucleotides agree with TRBD2. The V gene's germline CDR1 is MNHNS and CDR2 SASEGT. Germline trimming cut 1 base from V and 6 bases from J; bases unmatched to any gene: 5. This CDR3 is 16 amino acids long.

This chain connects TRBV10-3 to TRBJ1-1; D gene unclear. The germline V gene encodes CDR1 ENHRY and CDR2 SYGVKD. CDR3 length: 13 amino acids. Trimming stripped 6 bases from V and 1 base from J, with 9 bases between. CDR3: CAIRTTGNTEAFF. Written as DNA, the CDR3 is TGTGCCATCAGAACGACGGGGAACACTGAAGCTTTCTTT.

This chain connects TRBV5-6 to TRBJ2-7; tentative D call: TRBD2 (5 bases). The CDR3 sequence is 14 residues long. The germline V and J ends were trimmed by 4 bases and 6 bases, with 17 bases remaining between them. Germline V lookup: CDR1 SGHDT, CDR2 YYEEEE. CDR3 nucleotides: TGTGCCAGCAGCAGGCGGGCCTCCAAGATCGAGCAGTACTTC. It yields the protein CASSRRASKIEQYF.

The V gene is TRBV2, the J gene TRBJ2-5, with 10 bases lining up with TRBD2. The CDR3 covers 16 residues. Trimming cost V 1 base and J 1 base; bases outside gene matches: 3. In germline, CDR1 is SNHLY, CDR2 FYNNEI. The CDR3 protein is CASSEGIAGGQETQYF. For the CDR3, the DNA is TGTGCCAGCAGTGAAGGGATAGCGGGGGGCCAAGAGACCCAGTACTTC.

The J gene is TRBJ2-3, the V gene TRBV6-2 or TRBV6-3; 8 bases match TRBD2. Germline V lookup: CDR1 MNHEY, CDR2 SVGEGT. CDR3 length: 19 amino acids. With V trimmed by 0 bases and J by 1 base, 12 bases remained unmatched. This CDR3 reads CASSYSTYGLALGTDTQYF. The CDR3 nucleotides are TGTGCCAGCAGTTACTCAACCTACGGACTAGCCCTTGGCACAGATACGCAGTATTTT.

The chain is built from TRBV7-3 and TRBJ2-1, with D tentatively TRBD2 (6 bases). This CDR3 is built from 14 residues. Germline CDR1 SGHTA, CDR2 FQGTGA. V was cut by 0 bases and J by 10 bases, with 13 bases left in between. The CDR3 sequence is CASSLTSGRREQFF. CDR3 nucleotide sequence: TGTGCCAGCAGCTTAACTAGCGGTCGTAGGGAGCAGTTCTTC.

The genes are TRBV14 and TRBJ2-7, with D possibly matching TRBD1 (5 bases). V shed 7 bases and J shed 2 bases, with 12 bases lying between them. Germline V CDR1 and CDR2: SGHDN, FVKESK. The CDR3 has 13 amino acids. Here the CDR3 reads CASTPGFTYEQYV. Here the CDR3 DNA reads TGTGCCAGCACCCCAGGGTTTACCTACGAGCAGTACGTC.

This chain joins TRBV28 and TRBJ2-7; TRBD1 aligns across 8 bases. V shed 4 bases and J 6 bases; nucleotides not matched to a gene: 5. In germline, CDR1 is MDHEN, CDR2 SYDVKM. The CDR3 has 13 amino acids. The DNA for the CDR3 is TGTGCCAGCAGTTCCGGACAGGGAGGCGAGCAGTACTTC. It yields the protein CASSSGQGGEQYF.

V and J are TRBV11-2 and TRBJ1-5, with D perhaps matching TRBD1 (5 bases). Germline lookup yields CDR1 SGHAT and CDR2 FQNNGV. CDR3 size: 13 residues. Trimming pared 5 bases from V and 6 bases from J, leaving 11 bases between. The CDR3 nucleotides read TGTGCCAGCAGCGGAGGGGCGGGTCAGCCCCAGCATTTT. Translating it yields CASSGGAGQPQHF.

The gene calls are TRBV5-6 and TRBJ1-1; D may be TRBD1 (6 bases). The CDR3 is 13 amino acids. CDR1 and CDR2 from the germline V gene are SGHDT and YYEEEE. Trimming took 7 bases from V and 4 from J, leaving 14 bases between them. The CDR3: CASGAGVGTEAFF. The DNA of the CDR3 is TGTGCCAGCGGTGCAGGGGTGGGCACTGAAGCTTTCTTT.

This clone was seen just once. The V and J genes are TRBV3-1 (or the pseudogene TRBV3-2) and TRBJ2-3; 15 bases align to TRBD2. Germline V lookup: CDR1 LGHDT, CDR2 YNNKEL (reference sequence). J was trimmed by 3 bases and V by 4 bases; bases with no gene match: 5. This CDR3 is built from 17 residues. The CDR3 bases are TGTGCCAGCAGCCCACGGACTAGCGGGAGGGCGACAGATACGCAGTATTTT. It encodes CASSPRTSGRATDTQYF.